The 7 T cell receptor beta chains given below trace back to one sample, sequenced in a study of blood T cell repertoires in COVID-19. The table came from immunoSEQ multiplex PCR; TCRdb's copy has only in-frame clones and leaves some out. Among 150,000 to 200,000 clones listed, 88% were seen once. The source material was peripheral blood. All receptors come from a man in his forties or fifties with active or convalescent COVID-19.

J is TRBJ2-7 and V is TRBV27, with TRBD2 matching 9 bases. Germline V gene lookup returns CDR1 MNHEY and CDR2 SMNVEV (reference sequence). J lost 3 bases, V lost 7 bases, and 10 bases had no gene match. The CDR3 length is 15 residues. The CDR3 protein is CASKFSYSGSYEQYF. The CDR3 DNA reads TGTGCCAGCAAGTTCTCGTATAGCGGGAGCTACGAGCAGTACTTC.

The CDR3 region is CASSGQGAFGNQPQHF. As DNA, the CDR3 is TGTGCCAGCAGCGGACAGGGGGCTTTTGGCAATCAGCCCCAGCATTTT. The chain uses TRBV7-8 and TRBJ1-5; 11 nucleotides agree with TRBD1. Looked up from germline, CDR1 is SGHVS and CDR2 is FQNEAQ. This CDR3 is built from 16 residues. The ends lost 5 bases at V and 2 bases at J; junction bases unmatched: 5. Full variable domain (remainder filled in from reference TRBV7-8 and TRBJ1-5): GAGVSQSPRYKVAKRGQDVALRCDPISGHVSLFWYQQALGQGPEFLTYFQNEAQLDKSGLPSDRFFAERPEGSVSTLKIQRTQQEDSAVYLCASSGQGAFGNQPQHFGDGTRLSIL.

CDR3 bases: TGTGCCAGTAGTATAGGTCAGGGGCCGGGTAACACTGAAGCTTTCTTT. Protein product: CASSIGQGPGNTEAFF. V gene TRBV19 combines with J gene TRBJ1-1, with a weak D call TRBD1 (6 bases). Trimming stripped 1 base from V and 2 bases from J, with 14 bases between. The CDR3 sequence is 16 residues long. The V gene's germline CDR1 is LNHDA and CDR2 SQIVND (reference sequence).

The gene calls are TRBV19 and TRBJ1-2, with TRBD1 matching 9 bases. Germline V gene data show CDR1 as LNHDA and CDR2 as SQIVND (reference sequence). Trimming took 6 bases from V and 5 from J; bases not matched to a gene: 4. This CDR3 comprises 13 residues. The CDR3, as DNA: TGTGCCAGTAGCCTACAGGGGGCTTATGGCTACACCTTC. It yields the protein CASSLQGAYGYTF.

V and J are TRBV11-3 and TRBJ1-1; 7 bases are shared with TRBD1. After removal of 2 bases from V and 2 bases from J, the junction contained 2 bases not matched to a gene. Looked up from germline, CDR1 is SGHNT and CDR2 is YENEEA. This CDR3 has 14 residues. CDR3 in amino acids: CASSLRDRNTEAFF. The CDR3 DNA sequence: TGTGCCAGCAGCTTAAGGGACAGAAACACTGAAGCTTTCTTT.

V usage is TRBV5-6 and J usage is TRBJ1-1; 9 bases align to TRBD1. V shed 0 bases, J shed 5 bases, and the junction held 5 bases outside the gene matches. In germline, CDR1 is SGHDT, CDR2 YYEEEE. The CDR3 is 15 amino acids. This chain's CDR3 is CASSLGGTGWTEAFF. The CDR3 bases are TGTGCCAGCAGCTTGGGAGGGACAGGGTGGACTGAAGCTTTCTTT.

The rearrangement uses TRBV3-1 (or the pseudogene TRBV3-2) and TRBJ2-7; D remains ambiguous. V was clipped by 4 bases and J by 0 bases, with 13 bases between them. This CDR3 spans 15 amino acids. CDR1 LGHDT and CDR2 YNNKEL come from the germline V gene (reference sequence). CDR3 region: CASSPTQDSSYEQYF. DNA of the CDR3: TGTGCCAGCAGCCCCACCCAGGATTCCTCCTACGAGCAGTACTTC.